The 2 T cell receptor beta chains below were found in one sample sequenced in a study of T-cell memory formation after mild COVID-19. TCRdb re-analysed the 5' RACE reads in MiXCR, keeping a single row per CDR3 protein. The data show hundreds of thousands of distinct CDR3 sequences, 25% to 30% seen once. Sequencing was done on a sample of PBMCs or a T cell subset sorted from them (not recorded which). The origin of the receptors is an adult woman who had mild COVID-19 (a few samples of this study predate the infection). Cell type and time point are not known.

This clonotype showed up many times. The chain has TRBV7-8 and TRBJ2-7; maybe TRBD1 (5 bases). The ends were cut back, 2 bases at V and 7 bases at J, with 18 bases in the middle. The CDR3 has 15 residues. Germline V lookup: CDR1 SGHVS, CDR2 FQNEAQ. For the CDR3, the DNA is TGTGCCAGCAGCTTATTTGAGACGCAGGGTGGAGAGCAGTACTTC. Its translation is CASSLFETQGGEQYF.

J is TRBJ2-7 and V is TRBV21-1; TRBD1 reflects the table's D call only, with no check against the DNA. TRBV21-1 is a known pseudogene. The length of the CDR3 is 16 residues. The CDR3 reads CASSKGLGRESYEQYF. In DNA, the CDR3 is TGTGCCAGCAGCAAGGGGTTGGGGCGGGAGTCCTACGAGCAGTACTTC.